The 29 T cell receptor beta chains reported below all come from one sample, sequenced in a study of cytomegalovirus exposure and HLA in healthy donors. Using immunoSEQ multiplex PCR, the repertoire was profiled, and TCRdb retains in-frame clones only, with some absent. The data contain over 250,000 clones, 65% to 90% of them singletons. The sample consisted of PBMCs. The receptors come from a woman aged 18-30 years in good health and CMV-seronegative.

The V gene is TRBV7-6, the J gene TRBJ2-7; 10 bases line up with TRBD2. Germline lookup yields CDR1 SGHVS and CDR2 FNYEAQ. CDR3 size: 16 residues. V trimming: 5 bases; J trimming: 1 base; junction bases outside the gene matches: 8. For the CDR3, the DNA is TGTGCCAGCAGCACAGCGGGGGGGGTTTTTTCCTACGAGCAGTACTTC. Its translation: CASSTAGGVFSYEQYF.

The V and J genes are TRBV27 and TRBJ1-1; D gene uncertain. Germline-derived CDR1 and CDR2 are MNHEY and SMNVEV (reference sequence). CDR3 length equals 14 residues. The V and J ends lost 11 bases and 2 bases respectively, with 18 bases between them. CDR3 region: CAASRRALNTEAFF. The CDR3 DNA reads TGTGCCGCGTCTAGGCGGGCCTTAAACACTGAAGCTTTCTTT.

V is TRBV27 and J is TRBJ1-5, with 8 bases that match TRBD1. From germline, CDR1 is MNHEY and CDR2 SMNVEV (reference sequence). The trim removed 5 bases at V and 7 bases at J, leaving 7 bases unmatched. The CDR3 runs 14 residues. The CDR3 nucleotides are TGTGCCAGCAGTGAAGACAGGGGTGGACAGCCCCAGCATTTT. Its protein is CASSEDRGGQPQHF.

The rearrangement links TRBV5-4 to TRBJ2-1, with TRBD2 matching over 11 bases. Losses at the gene ends were 4 bases for V and 8 bases for J; bases not matched to a gene: 2. The CDR3 runs 13 residues. From germline, CDR1 is SGHNT and CDR2 YYREEE (reference sequence). DNA for the CDR3: TGTGCCAGCAGCCAGGGACTAGCGGATGAGCAGTTCTTC. Residues: CASSQGLADEQFF.

A few counts support this clone. The V and J genes are TRBV13 and TRBJ1-2, with TRBD1 matching over 7 bases. The CDR3 extends over 15 amino acids. Germline CDR1 is PRHDT and CDR2 is FYEKMQ (reference sequence). V was pared by 4 bases and J by 6 bases, with 11 bases of the junction left unmatched. DNA of the CDR3: TGTGCCAGCAGCTCCGGGGACAGACTCTCCCATGGCTACACCTTC. Translated, it gives CASSSGDRLSHGYTF. Full variable domain (remainder filled in from reference TRBV13 and TRBJ1-2): AAGVIQSPRHLIKEKRETATLKCYPIPRHDTVYWYQQGPGQDPQFLISFYEKMQSDKGSIPDRFSAQQFSDYHSELNMSSLELGDSALYFCASSSGDRLSHGYTFGSGTRLTVV.

V and J are TRBV29-1 and TRBJ2-5, with D tentatively TRBD2 (6 bases). Per the germline V gene, CDR1 is SQVTM and CDR2 is ANQGSEA. There are 12 residues in the CDR3. The V end was cut by 3 bases, the J end by 4 bases, with 9 bases between. The CDR3 loop reads CSVEWGGETQYF. CDR3 nucleotide sequence: TGCAGCGTTGAGTGGGGAGGAGAGACCCAGTACTTC. The full variable domain, its missing parts supplied by reference TRBV29-1 and TRBJ2-5, is SAVISQKPSRDICQRGTSLTIQCQVDSQVTMMFWYRQQPGQSLTLIATANQGSEATYESGFVIDKFPISRPNLTFSTLTVSNMSPEDSSIYLCSVEWGGETQYFGPGTRLLVL.

A single count supports this clone. The chain's CDR3 is CASSLYGTTQNQPQHF. The CDR3 coding sequence is TGTGCCAGCAGCTTATATGGGACAACGCAAAATCAGCCCCAGCATTTT. The chain couples TRBV7-2 to TRBJ1-5; D might be TRBD1 (6 bases). Germline loops: CDR1 SGHTA, CDR2 FQGNSA. The length of the CDR3 is 16 residues. The V gene lost 2 bases and the J gene lost 4 bases, with 15 bases spanning the gap.

J is TRBJ2-7 and V is TRBV29-1, with D perhaps TRBD2 (6 bases). The CDR3 is 13 residues long. Between the trimmed V and J ends, which lost 6 bases and 0 bases, there was a span of 12 bases. From germline, CDR1 is SQVTM and CDR2 ANQGSEA. The CDR3 DNA follows: TGCAGCGTAGATGGGGAGGACTCCTACGAGCAGTACTTC. This gives the protein CSVDGEDSYEQYF.

The chain uses TRBV9 and TRBJ2-2; 7 nucleotides align to TRBD1. The CDR3 spans 19 residues. Looked up from germline, CDR1 is SGDLS and CDR2 is YYNGEE. V was pared by 4 bases and J by 1 base, with 16 bases of the junction left unmatched. The CDR3 loop is CASSYTGTDSRGNTGELFF. The CDR3 DNA is TGTGCCAGCAGCTATACCGGGACAGACTCACGCGGGAACACCGGGGAGCTGTTTTTT.

The V and J genes are TRBV27 and TRBJ1-1; D not certain. This CDR3 has 13 residues. CDR1 and CDR2 from the germline V gene are MNHEY and SMNVEV (reference sequence). V was shortened by 4 bases and J by 0 bases, with 6 bases between the two germline ends. Here the CDR3 reads CASSSAMNTEAFF. DNA of the CDR3: TGTGCCAGCAGTTCCGCTATGAACACTGAAGCTTTCTTT.

The rearrangement links TRBV25-1 to TRBJ2-1; TRBD2 is a possible D gene (5 bases). CDR3 size: 15 residues. V dropped 1 base and J dropped 8 bases, with 15 bases sitting between them. CDR1 is MGHDK, CDR2 SYGVNS, per germline. The CDR3 is CASSELGGQVDEQFF. The DNA of the CDR3 is TGTGCCAGCAGTGAATTAGGCGGGCAGGTGGATGAGCAGTTCTTC.

V and J are TRBV14 and TRBJ2-7; the match to TRBD1 covers 7 bases. V shed 4 bases and J 3 bases; nucleotides not matched to a gene: 9. CDR3 length equals 15 residues. Germline assignment: CDR1 SGHDN and CDR2 FVKESK. The CDR3: CASSPREGANYEQYF. The CDR3 DNA follows: TGTGCCAGCAGCCCTCGTGAGGGGGCGAACTACGAGCAGTACTTC.

This clone is a singleton in its sample. The V call is TRBV11-2, the J call TRBJ2-1; 7 bases are shared with TRBD2. CDR3 length equals 12 residues. CDR1 and CDR2 (germline): SGHAT, FQNNGV. V lost 8 bases to trimming and J lost 12 bases; unmatched junction nucleotides: 10. CDR3 sequence: CASSPHSSGQFF. CDR3 nucleotide sequence: TGTGCCAGCTCCCCACACTCTAGCGGGCAGTTCTTC.

This chain links TRBV2 with TRBJ1-1, with 7 bases matching TRBD1. Trimming at V came to 6 bases and at J to 0 bases, leaving 13 bases not matched to a gene. The CDR3 has 17 residues. Germline V gene data show CDR1 as SNHLY and CDR2 as FYNNEI. This CDR3 reads CASSDGRYGTVNTEAFF. The CDR3 bases are TGTGCCAGCAGCGATGGGAGGTACGGGACAGTGAACACTGAAGCTTTCTTT. The complete variable domain, with remaining parts taken from reference TRBV2 and TRBJ1-1, reads EPEVTQTPSHQVTQMGQEVILRCVPISNHLYFYWYRQILGQKVEFLVSFYNNEISEKSEIFDDQFSVERPDGSNFTLKIRSTKLEDSAMYFCASSDGRYGTVNTEAFFGQGTRLTVV.

The chain links TRBV12-2 to TRBJ1-5; no check of the table's D call, TRBD1, against the DNA was made. TRBV12-2 is tagged as a pseudogene. The length of the CDR3 is 14 residues. DNA of the CDR3: TGTGCAAGTCGCCTGGGACAGGAAGATCAGCCCCAGCATTTT. It encodes CASRLGQEDQPQHF.

The chain employs TRBV4-1 and TRBJ1-3; possible D gene TRBD1, 5 bases. CDR1 is MGHRA and CDR2 is YSYEKL in the germline V gene. This CDR3 is 18 amino acids long. The V end lost 2 bases, the J end lost 0 bases, and 17 bases lay between the germline ends. CDR3 region: CASSQKGAVISSGNTIYF. As DNA, the CDR3 is TGCGCCAGCAGCCAAAAAGGGGCCGTTATTTCCTCTGGAAACACCATATATTTT.

The rearrangement joins TRBV11-2 to TRBJ2-5, with 7 bases fitting TRBD1. V lost 5 bases, J lost 5 bases, and 5 bases stayed unmatched. Germline assignment: CDR1 SGHAT and CDR2 FQNNGV. The CDR3 loop spans 13 amino acids. The CDR3 is CASSPDRVETQYF. CDR3 in DNA: TGTGCCAGCAGCCCCGACAGGGTCGAGACCCAGTACTTC.

The V gene is TRBV5-1, the J gene TRBJ2-7; 10 bases align to TRBD1. This CDR3 comprises 14 residues. With V trimmed by 4 bases and J by 7 bases, 8 bases remained unmatched. Germline V gene data show CDR1 as SGHRS and CDR2 as YFSETQ. The CDR3 is CASSPTGQGGEQYF. The CDR3 region has the DNA TGCGCCAGCAGCCCGACCGGACAGGGGGGGGAGCAGTACTTC.

The rearrangement links TRBV6-6 to TRBJ1-1; possible D gene TRBD1, 5 bases. The CDR3 is made up of 13 amino acids. Germline-derived CDR1 and CDR2 are MNHNY and SVGAGI (reference sequence). V was shortened by 0 bases and J by 8 bases, with 10 bases between the two germline ends. Here the CDR3 DNA reads TGTGCCAGCAGTTACTCGGGGGGACGCGAAGCTTTCTTT. Translating it yields CASSYSGGREAFF.

V gene TRBV4-1 combines with J gene TRBJ2-1; 7 bases fit TRBD2. The trim removed 0 bases at V and 6 bases at J, leaving 2 bases unmatched. The CDR3 contains 14 residues. Germline CDR1 and CDR2: MGHRA and YSYEKL. The chain's CDR3 is CASSQDREVNEQFF. The DNA of the CDR3 is TGCGCCAGCAGCCAAGATCGGGAGGTCAATGAGCAGTTCTTC.

This chain connects TRBV2 to TRBJ2-7, with 7 bases aligning to TRBD1. The CDR3 extends over 13 amino acids. From germline, CDR1 is SNHLY and CDR2 FYNNEI. The trim removed 4 bases at V and 3 bases at J, leaving 3 bases unmatched. CDR3 in amino acids: CASSGDRFYEQYF. The DNA for the CDR3 is TGTGCCAGCAGTGGGGACAGATTCTACGAGCAGTACTTC.

The chain couples TRBV2 to TRBJ1-5; 10 nucleotides align to TRBD1. V was pared by 5 bases and J by 2 bases, with 3 bases of the junction left unmatched. The CDR3 spans 15 residues. CDR1 and CDR2 from the germline V gene are SNHLY and FYNNEI. CDR3 in amino acids: CASSPGTGGNQPQHF. The DNA of the CDR3 is TGTGCCAGCAGTCCCGGGACAGGGGGCAATCAGCCCCAGCATTTT.

The gene calls are TRBV18 and TRBJ1-2; D is unresolved. Germline lookup yields CDR1 KGHSH and CDR2 LQKENI. This CDR3 is 14 amino acids long. Trimming took 6 bases from V and 4 from J, leaving 15 bases between them. Written as DNA, the CDR3 is TGTGCCAGCTCGGAAAGGGAGGTCTCCTATGGCTACACCTTC. Its translation is CASSEREVSYGYTF.

This sequence joins TRBV29-1 and TRBJ1-4; 10 nucleotides align to TRBD1. Germline V gene data show CDR1 as SQVTM and CDR2 as ANQGSEA. This CDR3 has 15 amino acids. With 7 bases clipped from V and 6 bases from J, the junction kept 11 bases outside the gene matches. In DNA form, the CDR3 reads TGCAGCGCCAGACAGGGGGCACAGAGGGATGAAAAACTGTTTTTT. Translating it yields CSARQGAQRDEKLFF.

The CDR3 DNA sequence: TGTGCCAGCAGCCAAGACGGGGGGTCCTACGAGCAGTACTTC. This gives the protein CASSQDGGSYEQYF. The chain carries TRBV4-2 and TRBJ2-7, with TRBD2 matching 7 bases. This CDR3 has 14 residues. V lost 0 bases, J lost 1 base, and 0 bases stayed unmatched. Germline V gives CDR1 LGHNA, CDR2 YNFKEQ.

J is TRBJ1-2 and V is TRBV27; 8 nucleotides match TRBD1. This CDR3 region has 14 residues. V lost 2 bases to trimming and J lost 8 bases; unmatched junction nucleotides: 7. Germline CDR1 reads MNHEY; CDR2 reads SMNVEV (reference sequence). CDR3 amino acids: CASSLRDRGGGYTF. CDR3 nucleotide sequence: TGTGCCAGCAGTTTACGCGACAGGGGCGGAGGCTACACCTTC.

V usage is TRBV9 and J usage is TRBJ2-1; possibly TRBD2 for D (5 bases). CDR3 length equals 14 residues. V dropped 0 bases and J dropped 5 bases, with 9 bases sitting between them. Germline CDR1 is SGDLS and CDR2 is YYNGEE. In DNA, the CDR3 is TGTGCCAGCAGCGTAGTCAGCGGAAACAATGAGCAGTTCTTC. Protein sequence: CASSVVSGNNEQFF. The complete variable domain, with remaining parts taken from reference TRBV9 and TRBJ2-1, reads DSGVTQTPKHLITATGQRVTLRCSPRSGDLSVYWYQQSLDQGLQFLIQYYNGEERAKGNILERFSAQQFPDLHSELNLSSLELGDSALYFCASSVVSGNNEQFFGPGTRLTVL.

The J gene is TRBJ1-2, the V gene TRBV19, with D possibly being TRBD1 (6 bases). CDR1 is LNHDA, CDR2 SQIVND, per germline (reference sequence). The CDR3 extends over 13 amino acids. Trimming shortened V by 5 bases and J by 8 bases, and 15 bases separated the two germline ends. The CDR3, as DNA: TGTGCCAGTAGTGCTGTAACAGGGAGCGGCTACACCTTC. Translated: CASSAVTGSGYTF.

The rearrangement joins TRBV2 to TRBJ2-3; 10 positions agree with TRBD2. Germline loops: CDR1 SNHLY, CDR2 FYNNEI. The V segment lost 2 bases and the J segment 5 bases; nucleotides outside the gene matches: 4. The CDR3 totals 15 residues. CDR3 sequence (DNA): TGTGCCAGCAGTGAAAGCGGGAGGGCCATAGATACGCAGTATTTT. It specifies CASSESGRAIDTQYF.